Listed here are 19 T cell receptor beta chains from one sample, sequenced in a study of regulatory T cells in long-lasting Graves disease. Time point defined: newly diagnosed GD, antithyroid drugs for less than 3 months. RNA extracted from PBMCs served as the sequencing template. HTBI primers from iRepertoire and Arm-PCR of CDR3 regions yielded the TCR beta libraries. TCRdb reprocessed the multiplex PCR reads with MiXCR, giving one entry per CDR3 protein. The sample has about 430,000 distinct CDR3 sequences; 15% are singletons. Separately, the same data were catalogued under a study of T cells in Graves' hyperthyroidism and ophthalmopathy.

This specimen was peripheral blood mononuclear cells (PBMCs), taken at new diagnosis, from a patient treated with antithyroid drugs. The source of these receptors is a woman between 40 and 50 years old with Graves disease.

This clonotype was counted between two and nine times. The J gene is TRBJ2-2, the V gene TRBV24-1; no reliable D call. The CDR3 totals 13 residues. V lost 2 bases and J lost 5, with 5 bases in between. The germline V gene has CDR1 KGHDR and CDR2 SFDVKD. The CDR3 spells CATSDWATGELFF. CDR3 nucleotides: TGTGCCACCAGTGATTGGGCGACCGGGGAGCTGTTTTTT.

The chain recombines TRBV11-2 with TRBJ2-1; TRBD1 agrees at 11 bases. There are 19 residues in the CDR3. Germline CDR1 SGHAT, CDR2 FQNNGV. V shed 3 bases, J shed 2 bases, and the junction held 12 bases outside the gene matches. The DNA for the CDR3 is TGTGCCAGCAGCTTCCGACCGAAGGGACAGGGGGGCGCCTACAATGAGCAGTTCTTC. It is translated as CASSFRPKGQGGAYNEQFF.

V usage is TRBV19 and J usage is TRBJ1-1; tentative D call: TRBD1 (5 bases). The CDR3 is made up of 13 amino acids. The germline V gene has CDR1 LNHDA and CDR2 SQIVND (reference sequence). Trimming removed 3 bases at V and 7 bases at J, with 12 bases between. The CDR3 bases are TGTGCCAGTAGTATGGGGGTGAGGAATGAAGCTTTCTTT. This gives the protein CASSMGVRNEAFF.

Only a few counts were recorded for this clonotype. A much larger clone is a single base away; this may be a read error. The V gene is TRBV30, the J gene TRBJ2-1; 10 bases are shared with TRBD2. This CDR3 comprises 17 residues. From germline, CDR1 is GTSNPN and CDR2 SVGIG (reference sequence). The CDR3 DNA is TGTGCCTGGAGTGTCCCTAGCGGGAGTATTACCTACAGTGAGCAGTTCTTC. It translates to CAWSVPSGSITYSEQFF. The full variable domain, its missing parts supplied by reference TRBV30 and TRBJ2-1, is SQTIHQWPATLVQPVGSPLSLECTVEGTSNPNLYWYRQAAGRGLQLLFYSVGIGQISSEVPQNLSASRPQDRQFILSSKKLLLSDSGFYLCAWSVPSGSITYSEQFFGPGTRLTVL.

This clonotype was observed many times. The rearrangement links TRBV4-3 to TRBJ2-7; D possibly corresponds to TRBD1 (6 bases). The CDR3 loop spans 14 amino acids. CDR1 and CDR2 (germline): LGHNA, YSLEER. Trimming stripped 1 base from V and 0 bases from J, with 7 bases between. CDR3 sequence reads: CASSQGQDSYEQYF. The CDR3 coding sequence is TGCGCCAGCAGCCAAGGACAGGACTCCTACGAGCAGTACTTC.

This clonotype was seen a handful of times. The chain is built from TRBV7-9 and TRBJ2-1; the match to TRBD2 covers 7 bases. The V gene end was trimmed by 2 bases and the J gene end by 4 bases; junction bases not matched to a gene: 5. The CDR3 is made up of 15 amino acids. Germline assignment: CDR1 SEHNR and CDR2 FQNEAQ (reference sequence). CDR3 nucleotides: TGTGCCAGCAGCTTAAGTGGCGGGAGATACAATGAGCAGTTCTTC. This gives the protein CASSLSGGRYNEQFF.

This clonotype was recorded at least ten times. The V call is TRBV7-2, the J call TRBJ2-5, with 8 bases lining up with TRBD2. The CDR3 runs to 13 residues. Per the germline V gene, CDR1 is SGHTA and CDR2 is FQGNSA. Trimming took 5 bases from V and 4 from J; bases not matched to a gene: 3. CDR3: CASSPTSVETQYF. The CDR3 coding sequence is TGTGCCAGCAGCCCGACTAGCGTAGAGACCCAGTACTTC.

This clonotype was counted only a few times. This chain links TRBV30 with TRBJ2-1, with no clear D. Trimming removed 2 bases from V and 2 bases from J, with 19 bases in between. CDR3 length equals 17 residues. Germline assignment: CDR1 GTSNPN and CDR2 SVGIG (reference sequence). The CDR3: CAWSYVNSGRTYNEQFF. The CDR3 nucleotides are TGTGCCTGGAGTTATGTTAACTCCGGTCGGACCTACAATGAGCAGTTCTTC.

This clonotype was recorded at least ten times. The genes are TRBV11-3 and TRBJ2-3, with D possibly matching TRBD2 (5 bases). CDR1 and CDR2 (germline): SGHNT, YENEEA. The CDR3 sequence is 17 residues long. V was cut by 3 bases and J by 2 bases, with 18 bases left in between. The CDR3 sequence is CASSFQRAFSYTDTQYF. The CDR3 nucleotides read TGTGCCAGCAGCTTCCAGAGGGCTTTTTCATACACAGATACGCAGTATTTT.

This clonotype was seen a handful of times. The CDR3 DNA reads as TGTGCCAGCAGCGGTGGAGGGGGAACCACTGAAGCTTTCTTT. Protein: CASSGGGGTTEAFF. The V gene is TRBV9, the J gene TRBJ1-1; perhaps TRBD1 as D (6 bases). V gave up 3 bases and J gave up 4 bases, with 13 bases separating them. Germline values: CDR1 SGDLS, CDR2 YYNGEE. The CDR3 has 14 residues.

The chain uses TRBV6-2 or TRBV6-3 and TRBJ2-3; D is unresolved. The germline gives CDR1 MNHEY, CDR2 SVGEGT. The CDR3 covers 14 residues. V lost 2 bases to trimming and J lost 0 bases, with 6 bases between them. The CDR3 DNA reads as TGTGCCAGCAGTTACATGGCGAGCACAGATACGCAGTATTTT. Translating gives CASSYMASTDTQYF.

In its sample, this clonotype was seen many times. The chain employs TRBV18 and TRBJ2-5; 8 bases agree with TRBD1. CDR3 length equals 14 residues. The ends lost 3 bases at V and 3 bases at J; junction bases unmatched: 3. Germline V CDR1 and CDR2: KGHSH, LQKENI. The CDR3 loop is CASSPSTGEETQYF. CDR3 coding DNA: TGTGCCAGCTCACCGTCGACAGGGGAAGAGACCCAGTACTTC.

This clonotype was picked up a small number of times. V is TRBV18 and J is TRBJ1-1; D is uncertain. This CDR3 comprises 14 residues. Trimming pared 4 bases from V and 0 bases from J, leaving 9 bases between. The V gene's germline CDR1 is KGHSH and CDR2 LQKENI. CDR3 DNA sequence: TGTGCCAGCTCACACGGATCTCTGAACACTGAAGCTTTCTTT. As protein: CASSHGSLNTEAFF.

At least ten counts were recorded for this clonotype. The V and J genes are TRBV10-3 and TRBJ2-7, with 10 bases aligning to TRBD2. This CDR3 is 14 amino acids long. V was clipped by 4 bases and J by 6 bases; unmatched bases: 6. CDR1 and CDR2 (germline): ENHRY, SYGVKD. CDR3 DNA sequence: TGTGCCATCAGTGGGCCTAGCGGGAGAATCGAGCAGTACTTC. Translated, it gives CAISGPSGRIEQYF.

This clonotype was recorded at least ten times. The J gene is TRBJ2-7, the V gene TRBV4-1, with 10 bases identical to TRBD2. V trimming: 3 bases; J trimming: 4 bases; junction bases outside the gene matches: 3. The CDR3 runs 14 residues. Germline V CDR1 and CDR2: MGHRA, YSYEKL. The CDR3 DNA reads as TGCGCCAGCAGCCATACGACTAGCGGGTACGAGCAGTACTTC. This translates into CASSHTTSGYEQYF.

The genes are TRBV6-1 and TRBJ1-3; a weak D match, TRBD1 (5 bases). CDR3 size: 15 residues. V lost 6 bases, J lost 6 bases, and 18 bases lay in between. Germline values: CDR1 MNHNS, CDR2 SASEGT. CDR3 DNA: TGTGCCAGCAGCCGGGGACTTCGATCAGAAAACACCATATATTTT. It translates to CASSRGLRSENTIYF.

This clonotype appeared many times. The V and J genes are TRBV5-1 and TRBJ2-5; possibly TRBD1 for D (6 bases). This CDR3 is built from 15 residues. The ends were cut back, 4 bases at V and 4 bases at J, with 17 bases in the middle. Germline CDR1 and CDR2: SGHRS and YFSETQ. The CDR3: CASSQESGQLETQYF. In DNA form, the CDR3 reads TGCGCCAGCAGCCAGGAGTCGGGACAATTAGAGACCCAGTACTTC.

This clonotype was seen at least ten times. DNA for the CDR3: TGTGCCAGCAGCGTAGCGGGAGGCTGGAACAATGAGCAGTTCTTC. This gives the protein CASSVAGGWNNEQFF. The rearrangement uses TRBV11-2 and TRBJ2-1; 10 nucleotides line up with TRBD2. CDR1 is SGHAT and CDR2 is FQNNGV in the germline V gene. V trimming: 5 bases; J trimming: 5 bases; junction bases outside the gene matches: 6. The CDR3 is made up of 15 amino acids.

This clonotype was seen a few times. V usage is TRBV7-9 and J usage is TRBJ1-4, with D uncertain. CDR3 length equals 11 residues. V lost 1 base, J lost 14 bases, and 8 bases lay in between. Looked up from germline, CDR1 is SEHNR and CDR2 is FQNEAQ (reference sequence). This chain's CDR3 is CASSLGQPLFF. The CDR3 DNA reads as TGTGCCAGCAGCTTAGGCCAGCCCCTGTTTTTT.